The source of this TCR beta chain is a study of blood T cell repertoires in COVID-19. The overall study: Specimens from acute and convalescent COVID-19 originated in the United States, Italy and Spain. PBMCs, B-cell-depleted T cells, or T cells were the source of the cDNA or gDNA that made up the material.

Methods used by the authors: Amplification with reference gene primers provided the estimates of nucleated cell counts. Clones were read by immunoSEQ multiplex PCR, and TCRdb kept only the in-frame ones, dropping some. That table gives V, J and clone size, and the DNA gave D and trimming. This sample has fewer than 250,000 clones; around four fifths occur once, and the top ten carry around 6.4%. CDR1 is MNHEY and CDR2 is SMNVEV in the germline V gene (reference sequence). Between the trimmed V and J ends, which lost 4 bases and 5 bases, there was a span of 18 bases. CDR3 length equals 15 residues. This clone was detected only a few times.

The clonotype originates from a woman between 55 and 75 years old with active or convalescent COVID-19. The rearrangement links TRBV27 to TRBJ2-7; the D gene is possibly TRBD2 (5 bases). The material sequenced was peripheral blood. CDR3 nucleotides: TGTGCCAGCAGTTCCCTCTCCGAGGGCTGGGACGAGCAGTACTTC. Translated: CASSSLSEGWDEQYF.